The rows below give T cell receptor beta chains drawn from one sample of a study of post-analysis software for immune sequencing data. MiXCR, run by TCRdb on the PCR reads, gives a single entry per CDR3 protein. Of hundreds of thousands of distinct CDR3 sequences in the sample, over 45% are singletons; the top ten hold around 11%. The sample was blood. The receptors shown here come from a girl aged 2 to 10 with multiple sclerosis. Both conserved end residues are part of each CDR3. The order of the fields is V gene, D gene, clone size, CDR3 length, J gene, CDR3 DNA, CDR3 protein. D genes are given only for firm matches. Some rows mark clone size as missing; the rest say once, few, many or name a class of expanded clone.

>TRBV7-9|TRBD2|few|18|TRBJ2-1
TGTGCCAGCAGCCTCAAGCCGGGACTAGCGGGCTCCTACAATGAGCAGTTCTTC
CASSLKPGLAGSYNEQFF
>TRBV20-1|.|few|15|TRBJ2-1
TGCAGTGCTAGAGGGACATTCCTCTCCTACAATGAGCAGTTCTTC
CSARGTFLSYNEQFF
>TRBV7-6|.|.|15|TRBJ2-7
TGTGCCAGCAGCTTAGTCGGGCAGGGAGCCTACGAGCAGTACTTC
CASSLVGQGAYEQYF
>TRBV6-4|TRBD1|.|18|TRBJ2-3
TGTGCCAGCAGTGACTCCATCCAGACCGGGACAGGCACAGATACGCAGTATTTT
CASSDSIQTGTGTDTQYF
>TRBV29-1|.|.|13|TRBJ2-2
TGCAGCGTTGGACCTCAGGGACCCGGGGAGCTGTTTTTT
CSVGPQGPGELFF
>TRBV5-1|.|.|13|TRBJ1-1
TGCGCCAGCAAGTCGGGGGATAGGACTGAAGCTTTCTTT
CASKSGDRTEAFF
>TRBV7-9|TRBD1|once|14|TRBJ1-2
TGTGCCAGCAGCCCGAGCACAGGGGGCGCTGGCTACACCTTC
CASSPSTGGAGYTF
>TRBV5-1|TRBD1|.|16|TRBJ2-3
TGCGCCAGCAGCTTGGCCGACAGGGGGCTGGCAGATACGCAGTATTTT
CASSLADRGLADTQYF
>TRBV12-3/TRBV12-4|.|few|14|TRBJ2-7
TGTGCCAGCAGTTTTCCGCCCGTACTCTACGAGCAGTACTTC
CASSFPPVLYEQYF
>TRBV6-5|.|once|13|TRBJ1-5
TGTGCCAGCAGTTACAGTGGAACAGATACGCAGCATTTT
CASSYSGTDTQHF
>TRBV7-9|.|.|16|TRBJ2-5
TGTGCCAGCAGCTTCGTTGGGGGGTTGTACCAAGAGACCCAGTACTTC
CASSFVGGLYQETQYF
>TRBV29-1|TRBD1|once|15|TRBJ1-2
TGCAGCGTTGAAACCCGACAGGGATCAGGCTATGGCTACACCTTC
CSVETRQGSGYGYTF
>TRBV29-1|.|once|15|TRBJ2-3
TGCAGCGTTGAAGAAGGTCGAGCTATCACAGATACGCAGTATTTT
CSVEEGRAITDTQYF
>TRBV20-1|TRBD2|once|18|TRBJ2-7
TGCAGTGCTAGAGATGGTGGAGCGACTAGCGGGAGAAGATACGAGCAGTACTTC
CSARDGGATSGRRYEQYF
>TRBV7-6|TRBD1|.|17|TRBJ2-7
TGTGCCAGCAGCTTAGGGGACAGGGCCCACACCTCCTACGAGCAGTACTTC
CASSLGDRAHTSYEQYF
>TRBV20-1|TRBD2|.|16|TRBJ2-1
TGCAGTGCTAGCGCCATAGGACTAGCGGTCTACAATGAGCAGTTCTTC
CSASAIGLAVYNEQFF
>TRBV5-6|.|.|15|TRBJ1-5
TGTGCCAGCAGCTTGTCCGGGGGCCCCTATCAGCCCCAGCATTTT
CASSLSGGPYQPQHF
>TRBV15|.|few|15|TRBJ1-6
TGTGCCACCAGCAGAGATCTAGGAGGATATTCACCCCTCCACTTT
CATSRDLGGYSPLHF
>TRBV19|.|few|12|TRBJ1-5
TGTGCCAGTAGTCCTCAGAATCAGCCCCAGCATTTT
CASSPQNQPQHF
>TRBV5-1|.|few|15|TRBJ1-2
TGCGCCAGCAGCTTGGAGGCAGGGCCCTCCTATGGCTACACCTTC
CASSLEAGPSYGYTF
>TRBV2|.|few|14|TRBJ2-7
TGTGCCAGCAGATTGTTGGGACCAGCCTACGAGCAGTACTTC
CASRLLGPAYEQYF
>TRBV29-1|.|.|11|TRBJ2-3
TGCAGCGTGGAACCGAAAGATACGCAGTATTTT
CSVEPKDTQYF
>TRBV20-1|TRBD2|.|14|TRBJ2-7
TGCAGTGCTGGACGAGCGGGATACTCCTACGAGCAGTACTTC
CSAGRAGYSYEQYF
>TRBV20-1|TRBD2|.|14|TRBJ2-5
TGCAGTGCTACCCGGACTAGCGAACAAGAGACCCAGTACTTC
CSATRTSEQETQYF
>TRBV20-1|TRBD2|.|12|TRBJ2-1
TGCAGGGGCCTAGCGGGATCGGATGAGCAGTTCTTC
CRGLAGSDEQFF
>TRBV5-1|TRBD1|.|14|TRBJ2-3
TGCGCCAGCAGCTTGGGAGGGGACAGCGATACGCAGTATTTT
CASSLGGDSDTQYF
>TRBV5-1|TRBD1|.|16|TRBJ1-1
TGCGCCAGCAGCTTGGAACGGGACAGGGCTTCAACTGAAGCTTTCTTT
CASSLERDRASTEAFF
>TRBV4-2|TRBD2|few|14|TRBJ2-7
TGTGCCAGCAGCCAAGATACTAGCGGGACGAACCAGTACTTC
CASSQDTSGTNQYF
>TRBV5-6|TRBD1|few|15|TRBJ2-5
TGTGCCAGCGGCCCGAGGACAGGGCTGCAAGAGACCCAGTACTTC
CASGPRTGLQETQYF
>TRBV11-2|.|.|14|TRBJ1-2
TGTGCCAGCAGCCGAGACTCGGACATCTATGGCTACACCTTC
CASSRDSDIYGYTF
>TRBV7-3|TRBD2|.|15|TRBJ2-3
TGTGCCAGCAGCTCCCTAGCGGGAGGAAGGGATACGCAGTATTTT
CASSSLAGGRDTQYF
>TRBV29-1|TRBD2|.|14|TRBJ2-1
TGCAGCGCGACTAGCGGGGGGGCTTACAATGAGCAGTTCTTC
CSATSGGAYNEQFF
>TRBV20-1|TRBD2|.|14|TRBJ2-1
TGCAGTGCTAGACTAGCGGGAGGGCCGGAGGAGCAGTTCTTC
CSARLAGGPEEQFF
>TRBV12-3/TRBV12-4|.|few|14|TRBJ1-5
TGTGCCAGCAGTCTTTTGGGGGGCAATCAGCCCCAGCATTTT
CASSLLGGNQPQHF
>TRBV5-1|.|.|14|TRBJ1-1
TGCGCCAGCAGCCTTCGACAGAGAATCCCTGAAGCTTTCTTT
CASSLRQRIPEAFF
>TRBV3-1|TRBD2|few|16|TRBJ2-1
TGTGCCAGCAGCCGGAGCGAGACTAGCCGGTACAATGAGCAGTTCTTC
CASSRSETSRYNEQFF
>TRBV24-1|TRBD1|.|13|TRBJ2-5
TGTGCCCCGCGACAGGGGGCGTGGGAGACCCAGTACTTC
CAPRQGAWETQYF
>TRBV12-3/TRBV12-4|.|.|13|TRBJ1-2
TGTGCCAGCAGCGTCACAGGACTGGATGGCTGCACCTTC
CASSVTGLDGCTF
>TRBV4-3|.|.|16|TRBJ2-3
TGCGCCACCCCCACCGGGACTGAGGGCGTCGCAGATACGCAGTATTTT
CATPTGTEGVADTQYF
>TRBV20-1|TRBD1|.|13|TRBJ2-4
TGCAGTGCTGGGGACAGGGGGCCGGTCATTCAGTACTTC
CSAGDRGPVIQYF
>TRBV25-1|TRBD1|once|14|TRBJ1-2
TGTGCCAGCAGTGAGGGGACAGGGCTTAGGGGCTACACCTTC
CASSEGTGLRGYTF
>TRBV5-5|.|.|12|TRBJ2-5
TGTGCCAGCAGCTTTGATTCGGAGACCCAGTACTTC
CASSFDSETQYF
>TRBV29-1|.|.|13|TRBJ2-1
TGCAGCGTCGCTTCGGACTACCTGAGTGAGCAGTTCTTC
CSVASDYLSEQFF
>TRBV12-3/TRBV12-4|.|few|14|TRBJ2-1
TGTGCCAGCAGTTTAAGATTGAGGGGGAATGAGCAGTTCTTC
CASSLRLRGNEQFF
>TRBV20-1|.|.|15|TRBJ2-5
TGCAGTGCTAGTAAAGCAGGGTTGAACCAAGAGACCCAGTACTTC
CSASKAGLNQETQYF
>TRBV5-5|.|.|14|TRBJ2-7
TGTGCCAGCGGAAACGGGGCCCATTACTACGAGCAGTACTTC
CASGNGAHYYEQYF
>TRBV9|TRBD2|few|16|TRBJ2-1
TGTGCCAGCAGCGACAAAAGACTAGCGGGGAGCAATGAGCAGTTCTTC
CASSDKRLAGSNEQFF
>TRBV27|TRBD1|.|14|TRBJ2-7
TGTGCCTCCCGAGACAGGGGGCTTCCCTACGAGCAGTACTTC
CASRDRGLPYEQYF
>TRBV5-5|.|.|17|TRBJ2-1
TGCGCCAGCAGTTCGCTTATGATCAATGAGCCCCTCGGGGGGCAGTTCTTC
CASSSLMINEPLGGQFF
>TRBV6-2/TRBV6-3|.|.|11|TRBJ1-1
TGTGCCAGCAGTTCCTCACGGGAAGCTTTCTTT
CASSSSREAFF
>TRBV12-3/TRBV12-4|.|.|15|TRBJ1-1
TGTGCCAGCAGTTTAGGGCCCCCCGGGAGGCGTGAAGCTTTCTTT
CASSLGPPGRREAFF